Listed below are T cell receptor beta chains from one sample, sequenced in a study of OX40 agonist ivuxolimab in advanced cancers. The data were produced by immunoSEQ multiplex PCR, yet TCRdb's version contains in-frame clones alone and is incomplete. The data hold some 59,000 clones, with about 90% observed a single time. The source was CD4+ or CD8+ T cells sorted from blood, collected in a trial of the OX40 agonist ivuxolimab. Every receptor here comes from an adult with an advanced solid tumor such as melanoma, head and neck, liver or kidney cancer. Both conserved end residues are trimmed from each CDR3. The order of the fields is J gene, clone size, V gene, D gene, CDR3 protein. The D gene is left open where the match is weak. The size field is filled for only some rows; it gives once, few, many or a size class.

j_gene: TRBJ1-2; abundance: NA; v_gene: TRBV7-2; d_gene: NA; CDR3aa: ASSLMAGGYT
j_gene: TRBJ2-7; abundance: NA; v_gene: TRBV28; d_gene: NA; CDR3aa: ASSPISLAHEQY
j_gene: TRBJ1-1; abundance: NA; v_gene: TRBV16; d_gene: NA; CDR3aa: ASSQGVGTEAF
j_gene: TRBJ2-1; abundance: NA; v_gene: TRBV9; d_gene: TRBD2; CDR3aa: ASSPSGSGGSIDEQF
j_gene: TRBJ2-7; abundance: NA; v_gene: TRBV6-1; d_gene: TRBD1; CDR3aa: ASSEGQGIYEQY
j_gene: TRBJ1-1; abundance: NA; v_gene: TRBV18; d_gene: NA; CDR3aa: ASSPSIQPNTEAF
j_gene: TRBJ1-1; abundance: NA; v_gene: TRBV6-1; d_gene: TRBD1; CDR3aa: ASSWTGFDTEAF
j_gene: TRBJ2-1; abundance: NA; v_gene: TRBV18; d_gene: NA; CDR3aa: ASSLGGGYNEQF
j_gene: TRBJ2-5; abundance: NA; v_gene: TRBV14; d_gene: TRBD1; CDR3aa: ASSPEGQGLLPRKTQY
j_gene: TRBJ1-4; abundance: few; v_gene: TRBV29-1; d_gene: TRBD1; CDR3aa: SVKDRETNEKLF
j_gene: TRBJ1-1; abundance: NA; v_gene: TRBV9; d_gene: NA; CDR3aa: ASSVGVAEEAF
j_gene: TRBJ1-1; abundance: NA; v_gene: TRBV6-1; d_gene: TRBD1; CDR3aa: ASSKQGGHTEAF
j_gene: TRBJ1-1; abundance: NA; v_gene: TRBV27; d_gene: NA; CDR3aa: ASSLWMDTEAF
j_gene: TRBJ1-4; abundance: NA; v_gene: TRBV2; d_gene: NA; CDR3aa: ASNSESGVAEKLF
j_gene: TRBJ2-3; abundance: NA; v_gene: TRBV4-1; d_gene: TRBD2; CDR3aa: ASSPTLAGATDTQY
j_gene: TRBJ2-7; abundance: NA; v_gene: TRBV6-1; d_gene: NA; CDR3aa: ASSDSNTYEQY
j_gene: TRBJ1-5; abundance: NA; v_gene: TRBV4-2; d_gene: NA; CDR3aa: ASSLAGGSNQPQH